Reported below is one T cell receptor beta chain. This sample was included in a study of shared T cell receptors in the human thymus. The assay was immunoSEQ multiplex PCR, and TCRdb's table has in-frame clones only and misses some. Here the sample spans about 380,000 clones, around 93% being singletons. The CDR3 loop spans 14 amino acids. Trimming at V came to 6 bases and at J to 3 bases, leaving 4 bases not matched to a gene. The germline gives CDR1 MNHEY, CDR2 SVGAGI. Sequencing was done on a sample of thymocytes. The chain has TRBV6-5 and TRBJ1-5; 8 bases are a match to TRBD1. The TCR sequence derives from a human donor. The CDR3 DNA is TGTGCCAGCAGGCCGGACAGGGCCAATCAGCCCCAGCATTTT. Residues: CASRPDRANQPQHF.